A selection of T cell receptor beta chains follows, all from one sample in a study of blood T cell repertoires in COVID-19. Assay used: immunoSEQ multiplex PCR; TCRdb lists only in-frame clones, some missing. The sample lists about 480,000 clones; around nine tenths were seen once. The sequenced sample was peripheral blood. The source is a woman aged 50 to 60 with COVID-19, enrolled during active disease. Each CDR3 is given with its conserved first and last residue. The order of the fields is D gene, V gene, clone size, CDR3 length, J gene, CDR3 DNA, CDR3 protein. The D gene is left open where the match is weak. Clone sizes are given selectively: once, few, many, or a class where the clone is expanded.

>TRBD1|TRBV19|.|16|TRBJ2-3
TGTGCCAGTAGTTCATCGGGACAGGGGGCATCAGATACGCAGTATTTT
CASSSSGQGASDTQYF
>TRBD1|TRBV4-1|.|16|TRBJ1-5
TGCGCCAGCAGCCCCCGGACAGGGAGAAGCAATCAGCCCCAGCATTTT
CASSPRTGRSNQPQHF
>.|TRBV6-5|.|14|TRBJ1-1
TGTGCCAGCAGTTTGAGGATGGTCGACACTGAAGCTTTCTTT
CASSLRMVDTEAFF
>TRBD1|TRBV5-1|.|18|TRBJ2-3
TGCGCCAGCAGTCCCCAAGGGGGCAGCGGATCAATTACAGATACGCAGTATTTT
CASSPQGGSGSITDTQYF
>.|TRBV7-2|.|13|TRBJ2-4
TGTGCCAGCAGCTTTCAGGGATTAGACATTCAGTACTTC
CASSFQGLDIQYF
>.|TRBV2|.|15|TRBJ1-2
TGTGCCAGCAGTGAGCTCGGGAGGGGAGGCTATGGCTACACCTTC
CASSELGRGGYGYTF
>.|TRBV28|.|16|TRBJ1-4
TGTGCCAGCAGCTCGACCTCAGGTGCAACTAATGAAAAACTGTTTTTT
CASSSTSGATNEKLFF
>.|TRBV4-1|.|17|TRBJ2-6
TGCGCCAACAGCCATAATACAGGGTCGTCTGGGGCCAACGTCCTGACTTTC
CANSHNTGSSGANVLTF
>.|TRBV30|.|12|TRBJ1-4
TGTGCCTGGGCAGAACCTAATGAAAAACTGTTTTTT
CAWAEPNEKLFF
>TRBD1|TRBV6-1|few|16|TRBJ1-4
TGTGCCAGCAGTGGTGGGGACAGCCCCACAAATGAAAAACTGTTTTTT
CASSGGDSPTNEKLFF
>.|TRBV4-2|.|14|TRBJ1-2
TGTGCCAGCAGCCAAGGGGTCATTGAGGGAGGCTACACCTTC
CASSQGVIEGGYTF
>.|TRBV5-1|.|13|TRBJ2-7
TGCGCCAGCAGCTTCACGGGCGGGGCCGAGCAGTACTTC
CASSFTGGAEQYF
>TRBD1|TRBV10-3|.|13|TRBJ1-2
TGTGCCATCTGGGGACAGGGGGACTATGGCTACACCTTC
CAIWGQGDYGYTF
>.|TRBV6-5|.|13|TRBJ2-2
TGTGCCAGCGGTATAGTAGAGACCGGGGAGCTGTTTTTT
CASGIVETGELFF
>.|TRBV5-6|.|15|TRBJ1-5
TGTGCCAGCAGCTCTAGAAGGAATGGCAATCAGCCCCAGCATTTT
CASSSRRNGNQPQHF
>.|TRBV12-3/TRBV12-4|.|13|TRBJ2-2
TGTGCCAGCAGGCGAGGTGATACCGGGGAGCTGTTTTTT
CASRRGDTGELFF
>.|TRBV5-1|few|13|TRBJ2-5
TGCGCCAGCAGCTTACAGGTTCAAGAGACCCAGTACTTC
CASSLQVQETQYF
>.|TRBV3-1/TRBV3-2|.|17|TRBJ2-2
TGTGCCAGCAGCCAAAAACCCCAGCGGGCGAACACCGGGGAGCTGTTTTTT
CASSQKPQRANTGELFF
>.|TRBV12-3/TRBV12-4|.|13|TRBJ2-7
TGTGCCAGCAGTTTCCGCGGGTCCCGCGAGCAGTACTTC
CASSFRGSREQYF
>.|TRBV11-2|.|15|TRBJ2-7
TGTGCCAGCAGCCGAGTCGCCGGGACAGCGGGCGAGCAGTACTTC
CASSRVAGTAGEQYF
>.|TRBV11-2|.|16|TRBJ1-6
TGTGCCAGCAGCCCCCACCTGAGGGTCCTTAATTCACCCCTCCACTTT
CASSPHLRVLNSPLHF
>.|TRBV12-1|.|19|TRBJ2-7
TGTGCCAGCAGCTTTCCCCCGTGGGGGCGAGGACTAGCTTTCTACGAGCAGTACTTC
CASSFPPWGRGLAFYEQYF
>TRBD1|TRBV18|.|13|TRBJ1-4
TGTGCCAGCTCAAGGCAGGGGGTCGAAAAACTGTTTTTT
CASSRQGVEKLFF
>.|TRBV12-3/TRBV12-4|.|11|TRBJ2-3
TGTGCCAGCAGCGGGGTGGATACGCAGTATTTT
CASSGVDTQYF
>.|TRBV5-1|.|13|TRBJ1-1
TGCGCCAGCAGCCAGGGGCGGGTCACTGAAGCTTTCTTT
CASSQGRVTEAFF
>TRBD1|TRBV19|.|17|TRBJ1-5
TGTGCCAGTAGTACCCTTGGGACAGGGGGAAGAGGTCAGCCCCAGCATTTT
CASSTLGTGGRGQPQHF
>.|TRBV15|once|16|TRBJ2-2
TGTGCCACCAGCAGAGACAGGTCCCAGGGCTCCGGGGAGCTGTTTTTT
CATSRDRSQGSGELFF
>.|TRBV14|.|15|TRBJ2-3
TGTGCCAGCAGCCAAGATTTCCGGGGCACAGATACGCAGTATTTT
CASSQDFRGTDTQYF
>TRBD1|TRBV29-1|.|13|TRBJ1-2
TGCAGCGTCCGGGACAGGGAAATTGGAGGCTACACCTTC
CSVRDREIGGYTF
>TRBD1|TRBV5-4|.|15|TRBJ1-2
TGTGCCAGCAGCATACCGGGACAGGGGGCGAATGGCTACACCTTC
CASSIPGQGANGYTF
>.|TRBV10-2|.|13|TRBJ2-1
TGCGCCAGCGCATTATCGGCAGGAGGTGAGCAGTTCTTC
CASALSAGGEQFF
>TRBD1|TRBV29-1|.|15|TRBJ1-2
TGCAGCGATTCCAGGGGGCCCAATCCTAACTATGGCTACACCTTC
CSDSRGPNPNYGYTF
>.|TRBV6-5|.|15|TRBJ1-1
TGTGCCAGCAGCCTCGACAGGCTCCGGGGCACTGAAGCTTTCTTT
CASSLDRLRGTEAFF
>.|TRBV6-2/TRBV6-3|.|12|TRBJ2-1
TGTGCCAGCAGTTCAAGGGGTGGTGAGCAGTTCTTC
CASSSRGGEQFF
>.|TRBV10-3|.|14|TRBJ2-5
TGTGCCATCAGTGAGCTTGGGGCCCAAGAGACCCAGTACTTC
CAISELGAQETQYF